This T cell receptor (beta chain) appears in the sequencing data of a study of T cells after yellow fever vaccination. Study outcomes and limitations: Though it reached lower strength, the secondary response hit its peak faster, day 5 versus 15.

Researchers made TCR cDNA using 5'RACE template switching, and this step added a universal primer site and UMIs. In TCRdb, the 5' RACE reads were re-called with MiXCR into one record per CDR3 protein. The data contain around 250,000 distinct CDR3 sequences, 6.5% to 8.5% of them singletons. Trimming took off 5 bases at V and 3 bases at J, with 17 bases between the two ends. Germline CDR1 SEHNR, CDR2 FQNEAQ (reference sequence). The CDR3 is 15 residues long. This clonotype was seen at least ten times. Its antigen remains unidentified. Here the sequenced sample was CD4+ T cells sorted from PBMCs, taken 15 days after the yellow fever booster vaccination. This receptor was taken from a man aged 25 to 45 who received the YFV17D yellow fever vaccine. The chain uses TRBV7-9 and TRBJ2-7; D possibly corresponds to TRBD2 (5 bases). Here the CDR3 DNA reads TGTGCCAGCAGCGAAGAGGGCAGTAGAAGCTACGAGCAGTACTTC. It codes for CASSEEGSRSYEQYF.